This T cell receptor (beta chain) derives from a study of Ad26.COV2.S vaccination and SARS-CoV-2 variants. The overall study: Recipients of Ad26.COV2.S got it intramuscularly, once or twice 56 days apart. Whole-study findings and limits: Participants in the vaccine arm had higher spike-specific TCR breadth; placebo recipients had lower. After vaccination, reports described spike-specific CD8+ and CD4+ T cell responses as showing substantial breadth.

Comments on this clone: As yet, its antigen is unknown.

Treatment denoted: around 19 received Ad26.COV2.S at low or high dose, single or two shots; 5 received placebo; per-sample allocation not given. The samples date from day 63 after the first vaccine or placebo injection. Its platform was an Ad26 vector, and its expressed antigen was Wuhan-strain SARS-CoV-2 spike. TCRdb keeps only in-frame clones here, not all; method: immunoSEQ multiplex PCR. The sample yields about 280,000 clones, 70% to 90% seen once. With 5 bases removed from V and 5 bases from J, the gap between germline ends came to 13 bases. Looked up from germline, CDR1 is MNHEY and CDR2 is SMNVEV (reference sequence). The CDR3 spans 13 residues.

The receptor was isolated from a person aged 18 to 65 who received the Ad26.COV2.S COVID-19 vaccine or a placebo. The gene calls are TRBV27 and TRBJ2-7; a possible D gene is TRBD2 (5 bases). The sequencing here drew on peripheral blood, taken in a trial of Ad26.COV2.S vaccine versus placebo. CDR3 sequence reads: CASSPPQRDEQYF. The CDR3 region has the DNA TGTGCCAGCAGTCCACCACAGAGGGACGAGCAGTACTTC.